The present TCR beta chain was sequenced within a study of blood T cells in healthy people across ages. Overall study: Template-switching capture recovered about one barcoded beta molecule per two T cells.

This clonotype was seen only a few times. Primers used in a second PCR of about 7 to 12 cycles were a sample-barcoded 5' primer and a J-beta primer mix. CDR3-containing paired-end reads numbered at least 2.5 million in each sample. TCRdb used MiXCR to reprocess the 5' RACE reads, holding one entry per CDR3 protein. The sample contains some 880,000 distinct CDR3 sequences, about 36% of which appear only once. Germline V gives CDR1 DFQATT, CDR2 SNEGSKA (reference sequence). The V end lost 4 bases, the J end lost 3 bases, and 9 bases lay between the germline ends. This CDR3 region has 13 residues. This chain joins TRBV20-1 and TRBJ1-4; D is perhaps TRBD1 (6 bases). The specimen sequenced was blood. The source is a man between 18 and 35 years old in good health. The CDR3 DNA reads TGCAGTGCTACCAGGGGTGCTAATGAAAAACTGTTTTTT. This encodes CSATRGANEKLFF.